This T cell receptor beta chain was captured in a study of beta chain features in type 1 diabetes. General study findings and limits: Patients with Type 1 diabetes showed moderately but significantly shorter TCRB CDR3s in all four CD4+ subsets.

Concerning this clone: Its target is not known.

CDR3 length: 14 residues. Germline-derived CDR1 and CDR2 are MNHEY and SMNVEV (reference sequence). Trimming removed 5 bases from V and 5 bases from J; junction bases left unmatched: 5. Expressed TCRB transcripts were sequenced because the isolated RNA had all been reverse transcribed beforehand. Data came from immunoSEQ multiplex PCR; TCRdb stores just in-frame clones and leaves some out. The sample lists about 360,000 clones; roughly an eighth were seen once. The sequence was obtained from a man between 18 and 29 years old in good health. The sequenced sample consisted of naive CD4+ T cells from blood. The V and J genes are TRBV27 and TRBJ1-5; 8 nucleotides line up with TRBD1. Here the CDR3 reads CASSQTGADQPQHF. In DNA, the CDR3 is TGTGCCAGCAGTCAGACAGGGGCTGATCAGCCCCAGCATTTT.